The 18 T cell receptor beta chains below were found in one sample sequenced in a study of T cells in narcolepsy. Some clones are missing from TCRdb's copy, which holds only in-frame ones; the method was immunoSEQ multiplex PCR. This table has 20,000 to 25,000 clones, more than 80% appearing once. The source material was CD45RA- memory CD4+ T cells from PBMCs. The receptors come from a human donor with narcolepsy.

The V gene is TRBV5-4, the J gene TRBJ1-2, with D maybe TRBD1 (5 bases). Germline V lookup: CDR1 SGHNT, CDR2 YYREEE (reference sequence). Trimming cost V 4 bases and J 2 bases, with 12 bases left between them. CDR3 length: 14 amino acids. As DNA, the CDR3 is TGTGCCAGCAGCACCGGGGGGTCCAACTATGGCTACACCTTC. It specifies CASSTGGSNYGYTF.

For the CDR3, the DNA is TGTGCCAGCAGCCACTGGGGGGGCACCCTGAACGAGCAGTACTTC. It yields the protein CASSHWGGTLNEQYF. The chain joins TRBV7-9 to TRBJ2-5; D is perhaps TRBD2 (7 bases). The J call is uncertain, as TRBJ2-7 better fits the DNA end. The CDR3 totals 15 residues. CDR1 and CDR2 (germline): SEHNR, FQNEAQ (reference sequence).

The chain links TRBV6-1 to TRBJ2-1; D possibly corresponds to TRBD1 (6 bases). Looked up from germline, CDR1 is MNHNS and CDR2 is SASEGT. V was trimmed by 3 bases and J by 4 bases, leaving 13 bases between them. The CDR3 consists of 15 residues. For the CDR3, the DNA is TGTGCCAGCAGTGAGGCCGGGACACCTTACAATGAGCAGTTCTTC. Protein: CASSEAGTPYNEQFF.

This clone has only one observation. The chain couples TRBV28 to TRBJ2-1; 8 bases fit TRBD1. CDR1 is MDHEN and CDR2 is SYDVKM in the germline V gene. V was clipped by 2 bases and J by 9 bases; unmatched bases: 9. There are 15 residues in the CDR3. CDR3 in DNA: TGTGCCAGCAGTTTAGCGGGACAGGTGGTTGGTGAGCAGTTCTTC. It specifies CASSLAGQVVGEQFF.

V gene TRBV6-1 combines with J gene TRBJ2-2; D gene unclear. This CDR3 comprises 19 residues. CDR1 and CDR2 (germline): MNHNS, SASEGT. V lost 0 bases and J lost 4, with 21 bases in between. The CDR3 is CASSEANSPSVRSTGELFF. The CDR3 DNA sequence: TGTGCCAGCAGTGAAGCGAACTCACCGAGCGTTCGAAGCACCGGGGAGCTGTTTTTT.

The CDR3 region has the DNA TGTGCCAGCAGTTCGGACAGGTCCTACGAGCAGTACTTC. As protein: CASSSDRSYEQYF. The chain carries TRBV27 and TRBJ2-7; 7 nucleotides line up with TRBD1. V gave up 4 bases and J gave up 1 base; unmatched junction bases: 1. This CDR3 region has 13 residues. Germline CDR1 MNHEY, CDR2 SMNVEV (reference sequence).

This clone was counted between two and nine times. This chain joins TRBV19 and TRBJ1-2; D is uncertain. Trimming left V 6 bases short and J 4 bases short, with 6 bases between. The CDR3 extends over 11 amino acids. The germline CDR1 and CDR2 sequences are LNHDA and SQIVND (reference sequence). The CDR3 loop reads CASRASYGYTF. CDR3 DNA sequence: TGTGCCAGTAGGGCAAGCTATGGCTACACCTTC.

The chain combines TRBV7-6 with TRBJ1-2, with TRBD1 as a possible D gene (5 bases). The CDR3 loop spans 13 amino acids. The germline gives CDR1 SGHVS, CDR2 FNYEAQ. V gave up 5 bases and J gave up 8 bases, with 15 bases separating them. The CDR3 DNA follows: TGTGCCAGCAGCCTAGTGGGGGGGGAAGGCTACACCTTC. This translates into CASSLVGGEGYTF.

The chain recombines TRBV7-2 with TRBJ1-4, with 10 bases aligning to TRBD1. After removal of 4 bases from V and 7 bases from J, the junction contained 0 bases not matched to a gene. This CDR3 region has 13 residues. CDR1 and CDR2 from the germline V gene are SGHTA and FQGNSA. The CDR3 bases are TGTGCCAGCAGCTGGACAGGGGGTGAAAAACTGTTTTTT. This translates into CASSWTGGEKLFF.

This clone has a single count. The CDR3 DNA follows: TGTGCCAGCAGCACCGGGAGTACGCAGTATTTT. Residues: CASSTGSTQYF. V is TRBV11-2 and J is TRBJ2-3, with a tentative D call TRBD2 (6 bases). In germline, CDR1 is SGHAT, CDR2 FQNNGV. V was cut by 5 bases and J by 8 bases, with 8 bases left in between. This CDR3 comprises 11 residues.

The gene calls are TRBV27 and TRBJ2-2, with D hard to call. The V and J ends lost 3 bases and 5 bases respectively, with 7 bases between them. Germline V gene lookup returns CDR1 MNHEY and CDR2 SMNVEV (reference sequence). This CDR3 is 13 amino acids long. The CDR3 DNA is TGTGCCAGCAGTTTCGTACAGACCGGGGAGCTGTTTTTT. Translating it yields CASSFVQTGELFF.

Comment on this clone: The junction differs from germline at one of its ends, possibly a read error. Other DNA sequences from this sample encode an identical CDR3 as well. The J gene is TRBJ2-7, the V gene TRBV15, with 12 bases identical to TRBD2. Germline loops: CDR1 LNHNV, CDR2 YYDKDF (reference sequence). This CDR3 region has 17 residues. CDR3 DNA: TGTGCCACCAGCAGACAACTACGGACTAGCGGGATCCACGAGCAGTACTTT. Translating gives CATSRQLRTSGIHEQYF.

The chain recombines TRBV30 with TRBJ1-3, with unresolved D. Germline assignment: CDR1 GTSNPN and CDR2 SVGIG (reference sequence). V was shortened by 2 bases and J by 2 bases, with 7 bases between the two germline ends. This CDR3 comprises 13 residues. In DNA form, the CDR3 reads TGTGCCTGGAGTAATATTGCTGGAAACACCATATATTTT. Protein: CAWSNIAGNTIYF.

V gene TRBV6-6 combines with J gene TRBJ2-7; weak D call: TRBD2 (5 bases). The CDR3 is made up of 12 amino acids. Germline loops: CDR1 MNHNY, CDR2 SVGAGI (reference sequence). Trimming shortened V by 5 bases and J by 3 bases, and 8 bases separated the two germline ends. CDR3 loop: CASSRDDYEQYF. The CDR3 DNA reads TGTGCCAGCAGTCGGGATGACTACGAGCAGTACTTC.

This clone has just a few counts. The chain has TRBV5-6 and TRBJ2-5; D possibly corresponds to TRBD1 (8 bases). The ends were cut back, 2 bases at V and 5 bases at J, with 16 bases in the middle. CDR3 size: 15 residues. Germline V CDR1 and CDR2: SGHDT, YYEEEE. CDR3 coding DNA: TGTGCCAGCAGCTTCCAGGGGGCCGGGGGGGAGACCCAGTACTTC. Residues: CASSFQGAGGETQYF.

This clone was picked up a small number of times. As DNA, the CDR3 is TGCGCCAGCAGCGGGGTAGGGACAGGGGACCGCTATGGTGAGCAGTTCTTC. Amino acids: CASSGVGTGDRYGEQFF. The chain employs TRBV5-1 and TRBJ2-1; 10 nucleotides match TRBD1. The length of the CDR3 is 17 residues. The germline V gene has CDR1 SGHRS and CDR2 YFSETQ. V was pared by 4 bases and J by 9 bases, with 16 bases of the junction left unmatched.

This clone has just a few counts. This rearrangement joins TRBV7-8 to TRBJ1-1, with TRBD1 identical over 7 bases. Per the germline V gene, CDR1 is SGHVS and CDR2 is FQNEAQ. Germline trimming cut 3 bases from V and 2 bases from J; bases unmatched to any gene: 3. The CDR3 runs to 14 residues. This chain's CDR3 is CASSLGTANTEAFF. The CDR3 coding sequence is TGTGCCAGCAGCTTGGGGACAGCCAACACTGAAGCTTTCTTT.

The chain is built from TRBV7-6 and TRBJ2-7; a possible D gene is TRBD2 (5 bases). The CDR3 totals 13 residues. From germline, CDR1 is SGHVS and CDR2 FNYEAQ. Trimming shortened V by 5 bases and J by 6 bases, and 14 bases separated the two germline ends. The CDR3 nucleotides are TGTGCCAGCAGCACCCGACACGAGGGCGAGCAGTACTTC. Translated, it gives CASSTRHEGEQYF.